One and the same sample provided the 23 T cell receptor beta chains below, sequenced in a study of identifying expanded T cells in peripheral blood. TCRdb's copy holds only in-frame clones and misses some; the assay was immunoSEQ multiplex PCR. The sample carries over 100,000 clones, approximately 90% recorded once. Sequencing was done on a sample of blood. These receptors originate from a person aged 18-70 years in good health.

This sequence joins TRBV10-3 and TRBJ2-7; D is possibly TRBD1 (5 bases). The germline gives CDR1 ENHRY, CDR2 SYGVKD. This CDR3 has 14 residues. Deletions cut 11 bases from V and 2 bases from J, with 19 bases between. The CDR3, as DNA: TGTGCCGTCACAGGAACCGACGTGGCCTACGAGCAGTACTTC. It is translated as CAVTGTDVAYEQYF.

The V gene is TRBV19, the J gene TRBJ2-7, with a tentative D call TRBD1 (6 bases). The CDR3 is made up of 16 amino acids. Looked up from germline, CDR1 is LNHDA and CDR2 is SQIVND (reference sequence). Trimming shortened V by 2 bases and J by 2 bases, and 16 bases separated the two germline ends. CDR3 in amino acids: CASSIYGNRDTYEQYF. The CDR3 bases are TGTGCCAGTAGTATATATGGCAACAGGGATACCTACGAGCAGTACTTC.

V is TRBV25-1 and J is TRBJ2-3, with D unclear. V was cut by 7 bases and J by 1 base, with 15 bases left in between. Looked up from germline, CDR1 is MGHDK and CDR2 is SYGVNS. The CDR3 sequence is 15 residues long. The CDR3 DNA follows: TGTGCCAGCATCGCATCGGACGGACGCACAGATACGCAGTATTTT. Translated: CASIASDGRTDTQYF. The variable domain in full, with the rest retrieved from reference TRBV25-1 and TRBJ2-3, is EADIYQTPRYLVIGTGKKITLECSQTMGHDKMYWYQQDPGMELHLIHYSYGVNSTEKGDLSSESTVSRIRTEHFPLTLESARPSHTSQYLCASIASDGRTDTQYFGPGTRLTVL.

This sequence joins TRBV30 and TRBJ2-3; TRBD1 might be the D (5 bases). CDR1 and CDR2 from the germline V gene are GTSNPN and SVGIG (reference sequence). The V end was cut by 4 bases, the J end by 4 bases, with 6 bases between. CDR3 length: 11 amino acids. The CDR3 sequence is CAWTTADTQYF. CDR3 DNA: TGTGCCTGGACGACAGCAGATACGCAGTATTTT.

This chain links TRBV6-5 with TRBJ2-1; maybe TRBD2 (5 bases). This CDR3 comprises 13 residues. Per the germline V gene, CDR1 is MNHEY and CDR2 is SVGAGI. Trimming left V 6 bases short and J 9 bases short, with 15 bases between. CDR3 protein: CASSPNPGGEQFF. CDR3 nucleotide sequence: TGTGCCAGCAGCCCAAACCCTGGAGGTGAGCAGTTCTTC.

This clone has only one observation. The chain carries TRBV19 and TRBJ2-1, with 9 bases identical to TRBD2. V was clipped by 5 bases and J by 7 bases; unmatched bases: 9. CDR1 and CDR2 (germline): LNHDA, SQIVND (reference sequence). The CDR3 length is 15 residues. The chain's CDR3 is CASSVLAGPGNEQFF. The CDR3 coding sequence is TGTGCCAGTAGTGTACTAGCGGGCCCCGGGAATGAGCAGTTCTTC.

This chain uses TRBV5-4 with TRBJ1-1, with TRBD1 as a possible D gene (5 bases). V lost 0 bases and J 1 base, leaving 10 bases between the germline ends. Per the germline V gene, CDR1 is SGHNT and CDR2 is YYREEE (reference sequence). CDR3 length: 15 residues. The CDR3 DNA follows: TGTGCCAGCAGCTTGGGGGGACTCTCGAACACTGAAGCTTTCTTT. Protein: CASSLGGLSNTEAFF. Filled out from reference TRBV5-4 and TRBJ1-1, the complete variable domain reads ETGVTQSPTHLIKTRGQQVTLRCSSQSGHNTVSWYQQALGQGPQFIFQYYREEENGRGNFPPRFSGLQFPNYSSELNVNALELDDSALYLCASSLGGLSNTEAFFGQGTRLTVV.

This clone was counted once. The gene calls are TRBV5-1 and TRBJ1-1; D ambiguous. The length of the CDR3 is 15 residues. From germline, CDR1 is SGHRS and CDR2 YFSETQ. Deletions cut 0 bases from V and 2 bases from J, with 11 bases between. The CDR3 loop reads CASSLVPELNTEAFF. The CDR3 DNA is TGCGCCAGCAGCTTGGTGCCAGAACTTAACACTGAAGCTTTCTTT.

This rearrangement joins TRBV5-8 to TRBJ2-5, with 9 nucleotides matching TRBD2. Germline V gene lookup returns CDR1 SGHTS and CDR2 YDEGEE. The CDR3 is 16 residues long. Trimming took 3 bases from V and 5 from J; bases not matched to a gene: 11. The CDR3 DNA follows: TGTGCCAGCAGCTCCGGGACTAGCAATTCTATGGAGACCCAGTACTTC. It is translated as CASSSGTSNSMETQYF.

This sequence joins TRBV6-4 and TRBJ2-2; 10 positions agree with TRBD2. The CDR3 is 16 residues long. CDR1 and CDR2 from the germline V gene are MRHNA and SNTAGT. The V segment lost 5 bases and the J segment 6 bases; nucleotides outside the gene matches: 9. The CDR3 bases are TGTGCCAGCAGTTCCAGCACTAGCGGGGTGCCCGGGGAGCTGTTTTTT. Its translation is CASSSSTSGVPGELFF.

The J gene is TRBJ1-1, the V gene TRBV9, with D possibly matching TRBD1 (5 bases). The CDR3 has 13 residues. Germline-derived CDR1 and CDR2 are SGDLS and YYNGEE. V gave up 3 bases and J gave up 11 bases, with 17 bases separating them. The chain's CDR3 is CASSAPGGENAFF. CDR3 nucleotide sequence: TGTGCCAGCAGCGCCCCCGGGGGAGAGAATGCTTTCTTT.

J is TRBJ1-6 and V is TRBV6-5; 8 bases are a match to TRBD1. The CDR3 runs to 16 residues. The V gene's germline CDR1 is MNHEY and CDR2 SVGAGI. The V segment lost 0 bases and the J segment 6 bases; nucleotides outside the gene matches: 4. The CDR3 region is CASSYSNTGGNSPLHF. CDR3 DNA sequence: TGTGCCAGCAGTTACTCGAATACAGGGGGTAATTCACCCCTCCACTTT.

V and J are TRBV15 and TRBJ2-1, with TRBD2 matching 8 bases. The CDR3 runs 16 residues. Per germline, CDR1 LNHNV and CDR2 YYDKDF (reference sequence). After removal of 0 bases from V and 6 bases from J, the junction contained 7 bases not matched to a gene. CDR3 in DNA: TGTGCCACCAGCAGAGATCCGGGAGGGGCAACCAATGAGCAGTTCTTC. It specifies CATSRDPGGATNEQFF.

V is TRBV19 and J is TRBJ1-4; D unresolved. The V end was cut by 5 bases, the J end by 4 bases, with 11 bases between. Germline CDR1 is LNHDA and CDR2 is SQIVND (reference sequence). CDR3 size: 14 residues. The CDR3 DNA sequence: TGTGCCAGTAGTGACGGAGGAATTAATGAAAAACTGTTTTTT. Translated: CASSDGGINEKLFF.

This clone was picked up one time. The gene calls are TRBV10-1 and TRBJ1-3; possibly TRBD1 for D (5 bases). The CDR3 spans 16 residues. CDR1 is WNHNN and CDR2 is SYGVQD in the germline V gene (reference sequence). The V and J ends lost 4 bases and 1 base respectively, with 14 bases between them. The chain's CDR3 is CASSGSRDSSGNTIYF. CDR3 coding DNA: TGCGCCAGCAGTGGGAGTCGGGACTCTTCTGGAAACACCATATATTTT.

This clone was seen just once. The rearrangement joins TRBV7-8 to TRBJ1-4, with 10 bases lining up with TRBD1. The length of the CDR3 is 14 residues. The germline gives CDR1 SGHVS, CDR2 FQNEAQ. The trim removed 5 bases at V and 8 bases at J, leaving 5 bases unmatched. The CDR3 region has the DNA TGTGCCAGCAGCCCGGGACAGGGGTCAGAAAAACTGTTTTTT. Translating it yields CASSPGQGSEKLFF. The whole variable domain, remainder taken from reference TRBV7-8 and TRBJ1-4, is GAGVSQSPRYKVAKRGQDVALRCDPISGHVSLFWYQQALGQGPEFLTYFQNEAQLDKSGLPSDRFFAERPEGSVSTLKIQRTQQEDSAVYLCASSPGQGSEKLFFGSGTQLSVL.

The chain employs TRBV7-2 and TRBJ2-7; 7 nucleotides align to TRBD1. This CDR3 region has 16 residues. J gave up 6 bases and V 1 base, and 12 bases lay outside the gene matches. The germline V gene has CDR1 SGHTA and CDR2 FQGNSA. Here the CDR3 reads CASSLEGQARSGEQYF. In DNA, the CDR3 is TGTGCCAGCAGCTTAGAAGGACAGGCTAGGTCGGGCGAGCAGTACTTC.

The CDR3 DNA is TGTGCCAGCAGCTTACGGACTAGCGGGAGTGCAGATACGCAGTATTTT. It codes for CASSLRTSGSADTQYF. This chain connects TRBV7-2 to TRBJ2-3; 13 nucleotides agree with TRBD2. This CDR3 spans 16 amino acids. Looked up from germline, CDR1 is SGHTA and CDR2 is FQGNSA. V shed 2 bases and J 4 bases; nucleotides not matched to a gene: 3.

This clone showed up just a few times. DNA of the CDR3: TGTGCCAGCGACCCCGGACAGTCCAGTATCTCTGGAAACACCATATATTTT. It is translated as CASDPGQSSISGNTIYF. The chain uses TRBV14 and TRBJ1-3; TRBD1 is a possible D gene (6 bases). V lost 8 bases and J 0 bases, leaving 20 bases between the germline ends. Per the germline V gene, CDR1 is SGHDN and CDR2 is FVKESK. The CDR3 has 17 residues.

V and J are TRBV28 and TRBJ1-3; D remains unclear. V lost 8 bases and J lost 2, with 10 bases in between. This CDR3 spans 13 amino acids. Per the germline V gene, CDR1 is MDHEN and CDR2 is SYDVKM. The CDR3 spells CASSGYPGNTIYF. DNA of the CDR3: TGTGCCAGCTCGGGGTATCCTGGAAACACCATATATTTT. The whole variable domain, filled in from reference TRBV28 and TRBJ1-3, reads DVKVTQSSRYLVKRTGEKVFLECVQDMDHENMFWYRQDPGLGLRLIYFSYDVKMKEKGDIPEGYSVSREKKERFSLILESASTNQTSMYLCASSGYPGNTIYFGEGSWLTVV.

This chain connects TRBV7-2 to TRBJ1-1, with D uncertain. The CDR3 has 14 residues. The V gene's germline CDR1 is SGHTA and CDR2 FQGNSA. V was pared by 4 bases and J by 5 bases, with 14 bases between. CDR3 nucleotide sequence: TGTGCCAGCAGCTACGGCGCCCGAGGGACTGAAGCTTTCTTT. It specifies CASSYGARGTEAFF.

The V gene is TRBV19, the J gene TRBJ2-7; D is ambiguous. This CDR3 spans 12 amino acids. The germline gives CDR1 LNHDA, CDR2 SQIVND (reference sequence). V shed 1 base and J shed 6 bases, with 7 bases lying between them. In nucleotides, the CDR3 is TGTGCCAGTAGTATAGTTACCGGCGAGCAGTACTTC. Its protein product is CASSIVTGEQYF.

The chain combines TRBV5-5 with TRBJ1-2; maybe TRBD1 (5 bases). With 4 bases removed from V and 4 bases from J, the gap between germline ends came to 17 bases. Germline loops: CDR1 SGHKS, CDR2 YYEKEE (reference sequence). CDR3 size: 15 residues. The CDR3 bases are TGTGCCAGCAGCACACATCTGACAGCAACCTATGGCTACACCTTC. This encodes CASSTHLTATYGYTF.